The source of this TCR beta chain is a study of cytomegalovirus exposure and HLA in healthy donors. In the study overall: Among roughly 180 million T cells, an earlier analysis found roughly 120 million unique TCR beta sequences. Overall study results and limits: Among the most significant clusters, several appeared linked to common viral pathogens in a later analysis. It was reported that TCR beta sequences correctly inferred the HLA-A and HLA-B alleles for most subjects. TCR beta V- and J-gene trimming was later associated with a missense DCLRE1C variant.

A remark on this clone: As yet, its antigen is unknown.

The V segment lost 0 bases and the J segment 4 bases; nucleotides outside the gene matches: 8. From germline, CDR1 is GTSNPN and CDR2 SVGIG (reference sequence). The CDR3 length is 15 residues. It was with 60 Vbeta and 13 Jbeta primers that the PCR ran. The data were produced by immunoSEQ multiplex PCR, yet TCRdb's version contains in-frame clones alone and is incomplete. The top ten clones hold approximately 4.2% of a sample with 100,000 or so clones, about 79% of them seen once. Sequenced: PBMCs. This chain joins TRBV30 and TRBJ1-1; 7 bases agree with TRBD1. This receptor was taken from a female donor in good health and CMV-seropositive. In DNA form, the CDR3 reads TGTGCCTGGAGTGTTAAAGGGGGCGCCGGCACTGAAGCTTTCTTT. As protein: CAWSVKGGAGTEAFF.